This T cell receptor (beta chain) was recorded in a study of tumor-infiltrating lymphocytes in primary liver carcinoma. On the study more broadly: Productive TCRbeta read yields ran from roughly 3.65 to 7.13 million per sample and were similar between tissues. Points from the study as a whole: Researchers report that only about 7.5-25% of top clones turned up in all five tumor regions.

The CDR3 runs 21 residues. The V gene's germline CDR1 is MGHRA and CDR2 YSYEKL. The tissue used was unsorted bulk material of 20-30 mg. RNA and DNA were co-extracted from it with the AllPrep DNA/RNA mini kit. About this clonotype: Its matching antigen is unknown. A read error may account for a junction end that differs from germline.

cDNA specific to TCR beta was made from 450 to 650 ng of total RNA, with a constant-region primer employed for priming. ARM-PCR was slightly modified, and three nested multiplex PCR rounds with it gave rise to the TCR beta libraries. Forward primers for TRBV1-TRBV30 and a C-beta reverse primer served the first two PCR rounds, at roughly 10 cycles each. TCRdb itself ran the multiplex PCR reads through MiXCR, one entry per CDR3 protein. The sample records some 190,000 distinct CDR3 sequences, roughly 80% being singletons. The chain is built from TRBV4-1 and TRBJ2-2; 8 bases align to TRBD2. Material: tumor tissue from primary liver carcinoma. The receptor was isolated from a man aged 35 to 55 with primary liver carcinoma and hepatitis B virus infection. CDR3 bases: TGCGCCAGAAGCCACGAGGGAACTTTAGCGGTCCGAGCGGGAGACACCCGGGAACTGTTTTTT. Translating gives CARSHEGTLAVRAGDTRELFF.